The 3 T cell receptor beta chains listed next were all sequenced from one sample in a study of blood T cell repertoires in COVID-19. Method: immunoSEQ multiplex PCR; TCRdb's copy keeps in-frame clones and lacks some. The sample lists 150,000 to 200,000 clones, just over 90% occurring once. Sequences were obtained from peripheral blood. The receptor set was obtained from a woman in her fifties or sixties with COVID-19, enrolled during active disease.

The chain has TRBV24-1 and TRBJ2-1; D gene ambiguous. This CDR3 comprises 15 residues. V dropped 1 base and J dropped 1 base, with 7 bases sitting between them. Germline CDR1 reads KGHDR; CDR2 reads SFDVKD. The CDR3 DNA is TGTGCCACCAGTGATTTTCGGGTATCCTACAATGAGCAGTTCTTC. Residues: CATSDFRVSYNEQFF.

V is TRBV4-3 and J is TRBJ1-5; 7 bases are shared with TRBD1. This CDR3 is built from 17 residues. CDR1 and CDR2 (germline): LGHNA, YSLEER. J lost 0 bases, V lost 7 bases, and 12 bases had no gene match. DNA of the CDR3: TGCGCCAGCAACTTCGACAGGGTCCCTTATAGCAATCAGCCCCAGCATTTT. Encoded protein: CASNFDRVPYSNQPQHF.

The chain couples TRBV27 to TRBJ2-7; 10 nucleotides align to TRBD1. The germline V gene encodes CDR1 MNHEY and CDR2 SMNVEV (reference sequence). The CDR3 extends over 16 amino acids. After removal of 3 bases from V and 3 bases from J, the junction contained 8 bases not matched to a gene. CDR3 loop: CASSFSTGGPYYEQYF. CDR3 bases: TGTGCCAGCAGTTTTTCGACAGGGGGCCCCTACTACGAGCAGTACTTC.